A single sample gave rise to the 25 T cell receptor beta chains below, sequenced in a study of shared clonotypes between healthy human individuals. The data were produced by immunoSEQ multiplex PCR, yet TCRdb's version contains in-frame clones alone and is incomplete. The profile shows about 2 million clones, 95% of them singletons. Source material: naive CD4+ T cells sorted from blood. Stated subset: CD45RA+ positively selected. These receptors originate from a man in his late teens or twenties in good health.

V usage is TRBV18 and J usage is TRBJ2-5, with a possible D match to TRBD2 (6 bases). CDR1 is KGHSH, CDR2 LQKENI, per germline. CDR3 length: 15 amino acids. With 3 bases removed from V and 1 base from J, the gap between germline ends came to 12 bases. The CDR3 sequence is CASSPRGGVQETQYF. The CDR3 coding sequence is TGTGCCAGCTCACCCCGTGGCGGGGTCCAAGAGACCCAGTACTTC.

The rearrangement joins TRBV5-1 to TRBJ1-2, with TRBD1 matching over 8 bases. Germline trimming cut 0 bases from V and 4 bases from J; bases unmatched to any gene: 2. Per germline, CDR1 SGHRS and CDR2 YFSETQ. This CDR3 is built from 14 residues. CDR3 in amino acids: CASSLGQGTYGYTF. Written as DNA, the CDR3 is TGCGCCAGCAGCTTGGGACAGGGGACCTATGGCTACACCTTC.

The chain couples TRBV5-6 to TRBJ2-1, with 8 bases matching TRBD2. This CDR3 has 15 residues. CDR1 SGHDT and CDR2 YYEEEE come from the germline V gene. J was trimmed by 9 bases and V by 4 bases; bases with no gene match: 12. This chain's CDR3 is CASSPAGGRSGEQFF. The CDR3 DNA follows: TGTGCCAGCAGCCCCGCTGGCGGGAGGTCTGGTGAGCAGTTCTTC. Full variable domain (outside the CDR3, taken from reference TRBV5-6 and TRBJ2-1): DAGVTQSPTHLIKTRGQQVTLRCSPKSGHDTVSWYQQALGQGPQFIFQYYEEEERQRGNFPDRFSGHQFPNYSSELNVNALLLGDSALYLCASSPAGGRSGEQFFGPGTRLTVL.

This chain connects TRBV30 to TRBJ2-1; D ambiguous. Germline values: CDR1 GTSNPN, CDR2 SVGIG (reference sequence). The V and J ends lost 2 bases and 3 bases respectively, with 17 bases between them. This CDR3 region has 16 residues. CDR3 nucleotide sequence: TGTGCCTGGAGTCCGACCCCGGGTCTAAGCTACAATGAGCAGTTCTTC. Translation gives CAWSPTPGLSYNEQFF.

This sequence joins TRBV19 and TRBJ1-2, with a weak D call TRBD1 (6 bases). CDR1 is LNHDA, CDR2 SQIVND, per germline (reference sequence). Trimming shortened V by 10 bases and J by 6 bases, and 18 bases separated the two germline ends. The CDR3 is 13 amino acids. CDR3 sequence (DNA): TGTGCCACCCACGAGAGGGGGGTGCATGGCTACACCTTC. It codes for CATHERGVHGYTF.

In nucleotides, the CDR3 is TGCGCCAGCAGCTTGGGGGGACAGGCCATTAACTACGAGCAGTACTTC. The encoded protein is CASSLGGQAINYEQYF. V usage is TRBV5-1 and J usage is TRBJ2-7, with TRBD1 identical over 8 bases. The CDR3 has 16 amino acids. The germline gives CDR1 SGHRS, CDR2 YFSETQ. The V segment lost 0 bases and the J segment 3 bases; nucleotides outside the gene matches: 8.

The V call is TRBV9, the J call TRBJ2-7, with 7 positions matching TRBD2. Germline assignment: CDR1 SGDLS and CDR2 YYNGEE. The CDR3 length is 16 residues. Unmatched junction bases numbered 17, after V lost 4 bases and J lost 7 bases. Written as DNA, the CDR3 is TGTGCCAGCAGCCCCCATGTGACTAGCAGCCGGGAAGAGCAGTACTTC. The encoded protein is CASSPHVTSSREEQYF.

The chain employs TRBV5-1 and TRBJ2-1; TRBD2 matches 10 bases. J gave up 3 bases and V 5 bases, and 5 bases lay outside the gene matches. The V gene's germline CDR1 is SGHRS and CDR2 YFSETQ. The CDR3 covers 15 residues. The CDR3 DNA sequence: TGCGCCAGCAGTGAAGCGGGAGGGAACTACAATGAGCAGTTCTTC. Amino acids: CASSEAGGNYNEQFF.

This rearrangement joins TRBV27 to TRBJ1-2; no firm D call. This CDR3 is 14 amino acids long. Looked up from germline, CDR1 is MNHEY and CDR2 is SMNVEV (reference sequence). The V and J ends lost 5 bases and 2 bases respectively, with 12 bases between them. The CDR3 loop is CASSPEIRNYGYTF. CDR3 bases: TGTGCCAGCAGTCCCGAAATACGAAACTATGGCTACACCTTC.

The chain employs TRBV25-1 and TRBJ1-4; 10 nucleotides match TRBD1. The CDR3 sequence is 15 residues long. V trimming: 2 bases; J trimming: 8 bases; junction bases outside the gene matches: 5. Per the germline V gene, CDR1 is MGHDK and CDR2 is SYGVNS. CDR3 residues: CASSEIDRGREKLFF. The CDR3 bases are TGTGCCAGCAGTGAAATCGACAGGGGGCGGGAAAAACTGTTTTTT. Full variable domain (missing parts from reference TRBV25-1 and TRBJ1-4): EADIYQTPRYLVIGTGKKITLECSQTMGHDKMYWYQQDPGMELHLIHYSYGVNSTEKGDLSSESTVSRIRTEHFPLTLESARPSHTSQYLCASSEIDRGREKLFFGSGTQLSVL.

The rearrangement joins TRBV18 to TRBJ2-7; TRBD2 agrees at 14 bases. Unmatched junction bases numbered 3, after V lost 3 bases and J lost 5 bases. The CDR3 consists of 15 residues. Per the germline V gene, CDR1 is KGHSH and CDR2 is LQKENI. CDR3 in amino acids: CASSPGTSGSNEQYF. CDR3 nucleotide sequence: TGTGCCAGCTCACCGGGGACTAGCGGGAGTAACGAGCAGTACTTC.

This chain joins TRBV2 and TRBJ2-7, with D perhaps TRBD1 (5 bases). CDR1 and CDR2 from the germline V gene are SNHLY and FYNNEI. V shed 6 bases and J shed 6 bases, with 21 bases lying between them. The CDR3 is 15 amino acids. The CDR3 DNA is TGTGCCAGCAGATTAACATCCGAAATGGGGCTCGAGCAGTACTTC. This gives the protein CASRLTSEMGLEQYF.

The V gene is TRBV5-4, the J gene TRBJ2-7; 10 bases match TRBD1. Germline trimming cut 3 bases from V and 6 bases from J; bases unmatched to any gene: 9. Germline V gene lookup returns CDR1 SGHNT and CDR2 YYREEE (reference sequence). CDR3 length: 15 amino acids. The CDR3 DNA sequence: TGTGCCAGCAGCTCCAGGGGGACAGGGGTCGGCGAGCAGTACTTC. Its translation: CASSSRGTGVGEQYF.

The J gene is TRBJ1-1, the V gene TRBV12-5; TRBD1 is a possible D gene (6 bases). The CDR3 is made up of 13 amino acids. V shed 3 bases and J shed 5 bases, with 10 bases lying between them. CDR1 and CDR2 from the germline V gene are LGHNT and FRNRAP. The CDR3 loop reads CASGFGGPTEAFF. CDR3 DNA: TGTGCTAGTGGTTTCGGGGGGCCGACTGAAGCTTTCTTT.

CDR3 nucleotides: TGTGCCAGCAGCAAGGGACAGGTCGGCGGGGGCAATCAGCCCCAGCATTTT. Translated, it gives CASSKGQVGGGNQPQHF. The rearrangement joins TRBV7-4 to TRBJ1-5, with 8 nucleotides matching TRBD1. This CDR3 has 17 amino acids. Germline V lookup: CDR1 SGHVT, CDR2 SQSDAQ. The V and J ends lost 5 bases and 2 bases, in that order; junction bases with no gene match: 11.

The V gene is TRBV5-6, the J gene TRBJ2-7; no definite D call. V was shortened by 1 base and J by 0 bases, with 14 bases between the two germline ends. This CDR3 comprises 16 residues. Looked up from germline, CDR1 is SGHDT and CDR2 is YYEEEE. CDR3 sequence: CASSLTFLSSSYEQYF. The CDR3 DNA reads TGTGCCAGCAGCTTGACATTTCTCTCTTCCTCCTACGAGCAGTACTTC.

This chain uses TRBV28 with TRBJ2-5; 10 positions agree with TRBD1. CDR3 length equals 15 residues. V lost 4 bases and J lost 5; bases outside the gene matches: 7. Per germline, CDR1 MDHEN and CDR2 SYDVKM. CDR3 sequence reads: CASSSIRTGGETQYF. For the CDR3, the DNA is TGTGCCAGCAGTTCTATACGGACAGGGGGGGAGACCCAGTACTTC.

The chain joins TRBV5-1 to TRBJ2-7; TRBD2 matches at 13 bases. Unmatched junction bases numbered 6, after V lost 2 bases and J lost 4 bases. This CDR3 region has 16 residues. Germline CDR1 SGHRS, CDR2 YFSETQ. CDR3 protein: CASSFDGTSGAYEQYF. The CDR3 bases are TGCGCCAGCAGCTTCGACGGGACTAGCGGGGCGTACGAGCAGTACTTC.

The chain links TRBV5-1 to TRBJ1-1; 8 positions match TRBD1. From germline, CDR1 is SGHRS and CDR2 YFSETQ. V gave up 0 bases and J gave up 0 bases; unmatched junction bases: 4. This CDR3 has 16 residues. In nucleotides, the CDR3 is TGCGCCAGCAGCTTGGGGGGACAGGCGGTGAACACTGAAGCTTTCTTT. This encodes CASSLGGQAVNTEAFF. Full variable domain (missing parts from reference TRBV5-1 and TRBJ1-1): KAGVTQTPRYLIKTRGQQVTLSCSPISGHRSVSWYQQTPGQGLQFLFEYFSETQRNKGNFPGRFSGRQFSNSRSEMNVSTLELGDSALYLCASSLGGQAVNTEAFFGQGTRLTVV.

The chain couples TRBV9 to TRBJ1-2; possibly TRBD1 for D (6 bases). The CDR3 is 14 amino acids. Germline loops: CDR1 SGDLS, CDR2 YYNGEE. The V and J ends lost 0 bases and 8 bases respectively, with 14 bases between them. In DNA form, the CDR3 reads TGTGCCAGCAGCGTAGACGGCGGGGGGCTAGGCTACACCTTC. This sequence encodes CASSVDGGGLGYTF.

A word on this clone: The sample carries other DNA sequences with the same CDR3. The chain uses TRBV6-1 and TRBJ2-5; the D gene is possibly TRBD2 (7 bases). This CDR3 spans 13 amino acids. Germline V lookup: CDR1 MNHNS, CDR2 SASEGT. V lost 6 bases and J lost 2, with 10 bases in between. The CDR3 sequence is CASRGRGQETQYF. For the CDR3, the DNA is TGTGCCAGCAGGGGGAGGGGGCAAGAGACCCAGTACTTC.

The V and J genes are TRBV7-2 and TRBJ1-1; no clear D gene. The CDR3 runs 14 residues. V was shortened by 5 bases and J by 3 bases, with 13 bases between the two germline ends. Germline V gene data show CDR1 as SGHTA and CDR2 as FQGNSA. CDR3 sequence (DNA): TGTGCCAGCAGCCCTCTAGGTGTCGACACTGAAGCTTTCTTT. Its translation: CASSPLGVDTEAFF. The full variable domain, with the rest looked up from reference TRBV7-2 and TRBJ1-1, is GAGVSQSPSNKVTEKGKDVELRCDPISGHTALYWYRQSLGQGLEFLIYFQGNSAPDKSGLPSDRFSAERTGGSVSTLTIQRTQQEDSAVYLCASSPLGVDTEAFFGQGTRLTVV.

Comments on this clone: Germline is not matched at one junction end, which may reflect a read error. The genes are TRBV29-1 and TRBJ2-5; no definite D call. The CDR3 extends over 13 amino acids. Germline-derived CDR1 and CDR2 are SQVTM and ANQGSEA. CDR3: CSVKEAPVQTQYF. DNA of the CDR3: TGCAGCGTTAAAGAGGCGCCGGTCCAGACCCAGTACTTC.

CDR3 coding DNA: TGCGCCAGCAGCTTGGGACTAGCGGGAGCTGAGACCCAGTACTTC. As protein: CASSLGLAGAETQYF. This rearrangement joins TRBV5-1 to TRBJ2-5; 12 bases align to TRBD2. The trim removed 0 bases at V and 5 bases at J, leaving 2 bases unmatched. CDR1 is SGHRS and CDR2 is YFSETQ in the germline V gene. The CDR3 loop spans 15 amino acids.

Details on this clone: The sample has other DNA sequences that encode this CDR3 too. The chain uses TRBV18 and TRBJ2-7, with D tentatively TRBD1 or TRBD2 (5 bases each). V was pared by 2 bases and J by 0 bases, with 8 bases between. Germline V gene sequence: CDR1 KGHSH, CDR2 LQKENI. CDR3 length: 14 amino acids. The CDR3: CASSPGGSSYEQYF. The CDR3 coding sequence is TGTGCCAGCTCACCAGGGGGAAGCTCCTACGAGCAGTACTTC. The entire variable domain, with the rest obtained from reference TRBV18 and TRBJ2-7, is as follows: NAGVMQNPRHLVRRRGQEARLRCSPMKGHSHVYWYRQLPEEGLKFMVYLQKENIIDESGMPKERFSAEFPKEGPSILRIQQVVRGDSAAYFCASSPGGSSYEQYFGPGTRLTVT.